Listed here are 12 T cell receptor beta chains from one sample, sequenced in a study of beta chain features in type 1 diabetes (dated by TCRdb to 2017 to 2018). Overall study outcomes, separate from this receptor: Type 1 diabetes patients showed a moderate but significant shortening of TCRB CDR3 length in all four CD4+ subsets.

Antigens of these TCRs are unknown. Libraries came from the immunoSEQ multiplex PCR assay. All of the isolated RNA was reverse transcribed with the High Capacity cDNA Reverse Transcription Kit, so expressed TCRB transcripts were sequenced. TCRdb provides this immuneACCESS table in a form limited to in-frame rearrangements. Some clones are lacking; in checked studies, under half of them reflect an unresolved V gene, and why the rest are absent is not known. The sample records about 120,000 clones, less than 20% of which are singletons. The leading ten clones occupy 2.3% of the sample. Sequenced material: central memory CD4+ T cells from blood. All receptors come from a man aged 25-45 years with type 1 diabetes.

The chain joins TRBV7-9 to TRBJ1-2; D perhaps matches TRBD1 (5 bases). This CDR3 spans 17 amino acids. Germline assignment: CDR1 SEHNR and CDR2 FQNEAQ (reference sequence). V was clipped by 5 bases and J by 2 bases, with 21 bases between them. For the CDR3, the DNA is TGTGCCAGCAGCGCCGCCCAGGACACAAGGACCAACTATGGCTACACCTTC. It yields the protein CASSAAQDTRTNYGYTF.

There are a few counts of this clone. This chain connects TRBV6-5 to TRBJ2-3; D gene uncertain. The length of the CDR3 is 13 residues. The V and J ends lost 5 bases and 6 bases respectively, with 12 bases between them. Germline CDR1 reads MNHEY; CDR2 reads SVGAGI. The CDR3 reads CASSRSASDTQYF. The CDR3 region has the DNA TGTGCCAGCAGTCGATCTGCTAGTGATACGCAGTATTTT.

This clone was counted a few times. V usage is TRBV7-2 and J usage is TRBJ2-7; no clear D. From germline, CDR1 is SGHTA and CDR2 FQGNSA. Between the trimmed V and J ends, which lost 1 base and 4 bases, there was a span of 5 bases. The CDR3 runs 12 residues. CDR3 in amino acids: CASSLVGYEQYF. The CDR3 DNA is TGTGCCAGCAGCTTAGTGGGGTACGAGCAGTACTTC.

This chain joins TRBV9 and TRBJ1-6; the D is unclear. The CDR3 extends over 14 amino acids. Deletions cut 4 bases from V and 5 bases from J, with 10 bases between. Germline V gives CDR1 SGDLS, CDR2 YYNGEE. The CDR3 here is CASSNSVDNSPLHF. The CDR3 DNA reads TGTGCCAGCAGCAATTCGGTGGATAATTCACCCCTCCACTTT.

This clone was detected a few times. A read error may produce the germline difference seen at one junction end. CDR3: CASSYSPEETQYF. DNA of the CDR3: TGTGCCAGCAGTTACTCGCCCGAAGAGACCCAGTACTTC. This chain links TRBV10-3 with TRBJ2-5; D call uncertain. Per germline, CDR1 ENHRY and CDR2 SYGVKD. CDR3 size: 13 residues.

In its sample, this clone was seen a few times. V usage is TRBV7-2 and J usage is TRBJ2-3; D not resolved. The CDR3 is 12 residues long. V was shortened by 4 bases and J by 7 bases, with 9 bases between the two germline ends. CDR1 is SGHTA and CDR2 is FQGNSA in the germline V gene. CDR3 amino acids: CASSSAGYTQYF. The CDR3 coding sequence is TGTGCCAGCAGCTCCGCCGGGTATACGCAGTATTTT.

The chain recombines TRBV18 with TRBJ1-5; D possibly corresponds to TRBD1 (5 bases). This CDR3 has 16 residues. CDR1 and CDR2 from the germline V gene are KGHSH and LQKENI. V lost 6 bases, J lost 0 bases, and 15 bases lay in between. The CDR3 DNA is TGTGCCAGCTCGCCCCAGGGACCAGCTAGCAATCAGCCCCAGCATTTT. Protein product: CASSPQGPASNQPQHF. The full variable domain, completed using reference TRBV18 and TRBJ1-5, is NAGVMQNPRHLVRRRGQEARLRCSPMKGHSHVYWYRQLPEEGLKFMVYLQKENIIDESGMPKERFSAEFPKEGPSILRIQQVVRGDSAAYFCASSPQGPASNQPQHFGDGTRLSIL.

The chain has TRBV7-9 and TRBJ1-4; D is unresolved. The V end lost 4 bases, the J end lost 8 bases, and 11 bases lay between the germline ends. Germline V lookup: CDR1 SEHNR, CDR2 FQNEAQ (reference sequence). This CDR3 is 13 amino acids long. CDR3 loop: CASSSISREKLFF. CDR3 DNA: TGTGCCAGCAGCTCCATCAGCAGGGAAAAACTGTTTTTT.

V usage is TRBV28 and J usage is TRBJ1-5; possible D gene TRBD1, 5 bases. The CDR3 has 15 residues. Germline CDR1 is MDHEN and CDR2 is SYDVKM. The V and J ends lost 3 bases and 2 bases respectively, with 11 bases between them. The CDR3 region is CASSFSLGGNQPQHF. The CDR3 DNA is TGTGCCAGCAGTTTTTCATTAGGGGGCAATCAGCCCCAGCATTTT.

The chain carries TRBV25-1 and TRBJ2-2; D is ambiguous. The length of the CDR3 is 16 residues. The germline CDR1 and CDR2 sequences are MGHDK and SYGVNS. V was clipped by 1 base and J by 1 base, with 10 bases between them. The CDR3 DNA is TGTGCCAGCAGTGAATCCCTTCTTCAGAACACCGGGGAGCTGTTTTTT. Translating gives CASSESLLQNTGELFF.

This clone showed up many times. The gene calls are TRBV6-5 and TRBJ2-7; 8 bases fit TRBD1. The CDR3 runs to 13 residues. CDR1 and CDR2 (germline): MNHEY, SVGAGI. The V segment lost 10 bases and the J segment 1 base; nucleotides outside the gene matches: 6. As DNA, the CDR3 is TGTGCCACCAGACAGGGGCAATCCTACGAGCAGTACTTC. This translates into CATRQGQSYEQYF.

This clone occurred a few times. Since a much larger clone is just one base distant, this may be a read error. CDR3 in DNA: TGCGCCAGCAGCCAAGATCCGGACGGGGGGGGGTACAATGAGCAGTTCTTC. This encodes CASSQDPDGGGYNEQFF. This chain links TRBV4-3 with TRBJ2-1, with 8 bases matching TRBD2. Germline V gene sequence: CDR1 LGHNA, CDR2 YSLEER. V lost 0 bases and J lost 4; bases outside the gene matches: 8. CDR3 length equals 17 residues.